This entry lists 27 T cell receptor beta chains sequenced from one sample in a study of blood T cells in healthy people across ages. Primers used in a second PCR of about 7 to 11 cycles were a sample-barcoded 5' primer and a J-beta primer mix. TCRdb redid the calling of the 5' RACE reads with MiXCR, one entry per CDR3 protein. The table shows 2 million or so distinct CDR3 sequences, with approximately 50% occurring only once. Sequencing was done on a sample of blood. The receptors shown here come from a woman aged 40-49 years in good health.

The V gene is TRBV4-2, the J gene TRBJ2-5; tentative D call: TRBD2 (7 bases). The CDR3 is 17 residues long. The germline CDR1 and CDR2 sequences are LGHNA and YNFKEQ. Trimming took off 0 bases at V and 2 bases at J, with 16 bases between the two ends. Written as DNA, the CDR3 is TGTGCCAGCAGCCAAGAGGGGTTACAGGGAGGGCAAGAGACCCAGTACTTC. Amino acids: CASSQEGLQGGQETQYF.

This clonotype came up many times. CDR3 loop: CASSLSGRGDTDTQYF. CDR3 DNA: TGCGCCAGCAGCTTGAGTGGCAGGGGTGACACAGATACGCAGTATTTT. The chain employs TRBV5-1 and TRBJ2-3, with a weak D call TRBD1 (6 bases). CDR1 is SGHRS, CDR2 YFSETQ, per germline. Trimming cost V 1 base and J 2 bases, with 14 bases left between them. The CDR3 totals 16 residues.

The chain links TRBV5-1 to TRBJ2-6; weak D call: TRBD1 (5 bases). Trimming took off 2 bases at V and 4 bases at J, with 13 bases between the two ends. Germline V CDR1 and CDR2: SGHRS, YFSETQ. The CDR3 consists of 16 residues. The CDR3 sequence: CASSFGQGSGANVLTF. The DNA for the CDR3 is TGCGCCAGCAGCTTTGGGCAGGGATCGGGGGCCAACGTCCTGACTTTC.

The sample holds one count of this clonotype. V usage is TRBV5-1 and J usage is TRBJ1-6; D gene ambiguous. This CDR3 is 16 amino acids long. The germline V gene has CDR1 SGHRS and CDR2 YFSETQ. V gave up 5 bases and J gave up 7 bases, with 19 bases separating them. Here the CDR3 reads CASRPAQGGGNSPLHF. The DNA for the CDR3 is TGCGCCAGCAGACCAGCGCAAGGAGGAGGGAATTCACCCCTCCACTTT.

The table lists this clonotype with a few counts. This chain connects TRBV4-3 to TRBJ1-5; D remains ambiguous. Trimming took 0 bases from V and 1 from J, leaving 10 bases between them. CDR3 length equals 16 residues. The germline V gene has CDR1 LGHNA and CDR2 YSLEER. The CDR3 DNA is TGCGCCAGCAGCCAAGATCCGGGAGGAAGCAATCAGCCCCAGCATTTT. This codes for CASSQDPGGSNQPQHF.

This clonotype was recorded at least ten times. The chain couples TRBV29-1 to TRBJ2-5; unclear D gene. The CDR3 loop spans 12 amino acids. The germline V gene has CDR1 SQVTM and CDR2 ANQGSEA. V gave up 4 bases and J gave up 0 bases, with 6 bases separating them. The CDR3 region has the DNA TGCAGCGTTGGTGCTTACCAAGAGACCCAGTACTTC. This gives the protein CSVGAYQETQYF.

V is TRBV10-3 and J is TRBJ1-5; the match to TRBD1 covers 8 bases. CDR1 and CDR2 from the germline V gene are ENHRY and SYGVKD. The trim removed 0 bases at V and 5 bases at J, leaving 9 bases unmatched. The CDR3 runs 17 residues. The DNA of the CDR3 is TGTGCCATCAGTGAGTCATGGACAGGGTCATCTGATCAGCCCCAGCATTTT. This encodes CAISESWTGSSDQPQHF.

This chain uses TRBV7-9 with TRBJ2-1; D uncertain. The germline gives CDR1 SEHNR, CDR2 FQNEAQ (reference sequence). This CDR3 region has 15 residues. V was pared by 6 bases and J by 13 bases, with 25 bases between. CDR3 residues: CASSQTGPLKETQFF. DNA of the CDR3: TGTGCCAGCAGTCAAACGGGCCCACTTAAAGAGACCCAGTTCTTC.

In this sample, this clonotype turned up a few times. The chain carries TRBV9 and TRBJ2-1; D might be TRBD1 (6 bases). CDR3 size: 18 residues. Trimming stripped 3 bases from V and 6 bases from J, with 25 bases between. Germline V CDR1 and CDR2: SGDLS, YYNGEE. The CDR3, as DNA: TGTGCCAGCAGCGCGTTTTCGATAGGGGGTGAGGGGCTCAATGAGCAGTTCTTC. Its protein is CASSAFSIGGEGLNEQFF.

This clonotype was recorded many times. Just one base apart from a much larger clone, this may be a read error. V usage is TRBV28 and J usage is TRBJ2-4; TRBD1 might be the D (5 bases). Trimming removed 2 bases from V and 0 bases from J, with 11 bases in between. Germline V CDR1 and CDR2: MDHEN, SYDVKM. CDR3 size: 16 residues. The CDR3 loop reads CASSLRSGQAKNIQYF. The CDR3 region has the DNA TGTGCCAGCAGTTTAAGGTCAGGACAAGCCAAAAACATTCAGTACTTC.

The chain links TRBV20-1 to TRBJ2-1; D is perhaps TRBD2 (5 bases). Per the germline V gene, CDR1 is DFQATT and CDR2 is SNEGSKA (reference sequence). V gave up 6 bases and J gave up 4 bases, with 13 bases separating them. This CDR3 has 13 residues. CDR3 nucleotides: TGCAGTGCATATTACAGAGGGTACAATGAGCAGTTCTTC. Amino acids: CSAYYRGYNEQFF.

The V gene is TRBV20-1, the J gene TRBJ2-3; 8 bases line up with TRBD2. This CDR3 is built from 15 residues. The germline V gene encodes CDR1 DFQATT and CDR2 SNEGSKA (reference sequence). V dropped 0 bases and J dropped 6; count of bases not matched to a gene: 8. Here the CDR3 reads CSARDPGTRVDTQYF. Written as DNA, the CDR3 is TGCAGTGCTAGAGACCCCGGGACTAGGGTCGATACGCAGTATTTT.

J is TRBJ1-2 and V is TRBV5-1, with D tentatively TRBD1 (5 bases). Germline CDR1 reads SGHRS; CDR2 reads YFSETQ. Trimming took off 6 bases at V and 4 bases at J, with 13 bases between the two ends. This CDR3 contains 13 residues. The CDR3 DNA reads as TGCGCCAGCAAAGCAGGGTTCAGCTATGGCTACACCTTC. It encodes CASKAGFSYGYTF.

This clonotype was counted only a few times. The V gene is TRBV7-6, the J gene TRBJ1-5, with 8 nucleotides matching TRBD1. Germline values: CDR1 SGHVS, CDR2 FNYEAQ. The trim removed 3 bases at V and 3 bases at J, leaving 4 bases unmatched. The CDR3 loop spans 15 amino acids. CDR3 sequence reads: CASSLGTGINQPQHF. In DNA, the CDR3 is TGTGCCAGCAGCTTGGGGACAGGTATCAATCAGCCCCAGCATTTT.

V usage is TRBV24-1 and J usage is TRBJ1-2, with D perhaps matching TRBD1 (5 bases). The CDR3 sequence is 13 residues long. Germline V gene lookup returns CDR1 KGHDR and CDR2 SFDVKD. V was cut by 5 bases and J by 6 bases, with 12 bases left in between. In DNA, the CDR3 is TGTGCCACCAGTGTTGACAGCGGCAATGGCTACACCTTC. Translation gives CATSVDSGNGYTF.

The table lists this clonotype with a few counts. This chain joins TRBV9 and TRBJ2-1, with D perhaps TRBD1 or TRBD2 (6 bases each). V lost 0 bases and J 7 bases, leaving 14 bases between the germline ends. This CDR3 comprises 15 residues. Germline loops: CDR1 SGDLS, CDR2 YYNGEE. CDR3: CASSVVLGGQNEQFF. The CDR3 DNA reads TGTGCCAGCAGCGTAGTTCTGGGGGGCCAGAATGAGCAGTTCTTC.

V and J are TRBV5-6 and TRBJ2-1; 9 bases agree with TRBD2. CDR1 is SGHDT and CDR2 is YYEEEE in the germline V gene. Trimming took 0 bases from V and 8 from J; bases not matched to a gene: 6. This CDR3 comprises 15 residues. CDR3 nucleotides: TGTGCCAGCAGCTTGGGGTTAGCGGGGGACGATGAGCAGTTCTTC. Amino acids: CASSLGLAGDDEQFF.

Notes on this clonotype: One end of the junction does not line up with germline, which may come from a read error. The genes are TRBV6-2 or TRBV6-3 and TRBJ2-7; no clear D gene. This CDR3 region has 13 residues. Germline CDR1 is MNHEY and CDR2 is SVGEGT. As DNA, the CDR3 is TGTGCCAGCAGTACGACGGCAGCCTACGAGCGGTACTTC. This codes for CASSTTAAYERYF.

The sample holds a few counts of this clonotype. This rearrangement joins TRBV4-1 to TRBJ1-4; D call uncertain. This CDR3 spans 18 amino acids. V gave up 0 bases and J gave up 3 bases, with 17 bases separating them. Germline CDR1 reads MGHRA; CDR2 reads YSYEKL. CDR3 sequence (DNA): TGCGCCAGCAGCCAAGATGGCGTGGATCGGTCAGCTAATGAAAAACTGTTTTTT. Its protein product is CASSQDGVDRSANEKLFF.

In its sample, this clonotype was seen once. This rearrangement joins TRBV24-1 to TRBJ2-1; 11 nucleotides line up with TRBD2. This CDR3 has 16 residues. The V gene end was trimmed by 4 bases and the J gene end by 4 bases; junction bases not matched to a gene: 5. Germline V CDR1 and CDR2: KGHDR, SFDVKD. This chain's CDR3 is CATSDNSGGAYNEQFF. The CDR3 region has the DNA TGTGCCACCAGTGACAATAGCGGGGGGGCTTACAATGAGCAGTTCTTC.

This chain connects TRBV7-2 to TRBJ1-6, with 7 nucleotides matching TRBD1. V shed 5 bases and J 7 bases; nucleotides not matched to a gene: 8. The CDR3 runs 15 residues. The germline gives CDR1 SGHTA, CDR2 FQGNSA. The CDR3 DNA reads as TGTGCCAGCAGCCCTCAGGGGGACAGCAATTCACCCCTCCACTTT. Amino acids: CASSPQGDSNSPLHF.

In nucleotides, the CDR3 is TGTGCCAGCAGCTTAGTTGAGGCGCAGTACGAGCAGTACTTC. Translation: CASSLVEAQYEQYF. This chain connects TRBV11-2 to TRBJ2-7; no clear D. Per germline, CDR1 SGHAT and CDR2 FQNNGV. CDR3 length: 14 residues. The V end was cut by 1 base, the J end by 4 bases, with 11 bases between. Drawing the rest from reference TRBV11-2 and TRBJ2-7, the complete variable domain is EAGVAQSPRYKIIEKRQSVAFWCNPISGHATLYWYQQILGQGPKLLIQFQNNGVVDDSQLPKDRFSAERLKGVDSTLKIQPAKLEDSAVYLCASSLVEAQYEQYFGPGTRLTVT.

The chain links TRBV28 to TRBJ2-3, with D hard to call. The CDR3 has 14 residues. Germline-derived CDR1 and CDR2 are MDHEN and SYDVKM. Trimming removed 6 bases at V and 0 bases at J, with 10 bases between. CDR3 protein: CASRAVRSTDTQYF. The CDR3, as DNA: TGTGCCAGCAGGGCAGTCAGGAGCACAGATACGCAGTATTTT.

This clonotype has more than one count but fewer than ten. The CDR3 here is CASSYSKLAVEIGTSLTYEQYF. CDR3 DNA: TGTGCCAGCAGTTACTCGAAATTGGCGGTGGAAATCGGGACGTCCCTGACCTACGAGCAGTACTTC. The chain joins TRBV6-2 or TRBV6-3 to TRBJ2-7; the D call may be TRBD1 or TRBD2 (5 bases each). V was cut by 0 bases and J by 2 bases, with 32 bases left in between. This CDR3 spans 22 amino acids. CDR1 is MNHEY and CDR2 is SVGEGT in the germline V gene.

In regard to this clonotype: One end of the junction does not line up with germline, which may come from a read error. The rearrangement joins TRBV7-8 to TRBJ1-1; D not resolved. The CDR3 consists of 16 residues. Germline V gene data show CDR1 as SGHVS and CDR2 as FQNEAQ. CDR3 coding DNA: TGTGCCAGCAGCTTAGGTAGCAATTCCATGAACGCTGAAGCTTTCTTT. The encoded protein is CASSLGSNSMNAEAFF.

The sample holds a few counts of this clonotype. The chain combines TRBV12-3 or TRBV12-4 with TRBJ1-2; D unresolved. This CDR3 has 13 residues. Trimming shortened V by 5 bases and J by 8 bases, and 15 bases separated the two germline ends. CDR3 coding DNA: TGTGCCAGCAGTCAAGCACCCGAGGGAGGCTACACCTTC. It specifies CASSQAPEGGYTF.

The chain has TRBV7-2 and TRBJ2-7, with 7 bases identical to TRBD1. V shed 3 bases, J shed 7 bases, and the junction held 12 bases outside the gene matches. CDR1 and CDR2 from the germline V gene are SGHTA and FQGNSA. The CDR3 length is 15 residues. The CDR3 loop is CASSFYRGEGNEQYF. The CDR3 DNA reads TGTGCCAGCAGCTTTTACAGGGGAGAGGGGAATGAGCAGTACTTC.